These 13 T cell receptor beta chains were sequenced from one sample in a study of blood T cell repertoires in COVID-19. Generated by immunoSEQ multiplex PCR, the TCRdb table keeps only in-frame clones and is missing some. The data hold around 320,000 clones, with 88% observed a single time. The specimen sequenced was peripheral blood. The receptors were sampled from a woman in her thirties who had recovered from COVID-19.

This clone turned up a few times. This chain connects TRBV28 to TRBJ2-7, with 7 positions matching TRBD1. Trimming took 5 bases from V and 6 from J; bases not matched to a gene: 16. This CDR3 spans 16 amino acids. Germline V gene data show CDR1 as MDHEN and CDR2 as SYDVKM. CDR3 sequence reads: CASSPFSTGTVPEQYF. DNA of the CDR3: TGTGCCAGCAGTCCCTTTTCAACCGGGACAGTCCCCGAGCAGTACTTC.

CDR3 sequence reads: CATSDYTDTQYF. CDR3 DNA: TGTGCCACCAGTGACTACACAGATACGCAGTATTTT. V usage is TRBV24-1 and J usage is TRBJ2-3, with D unresolved. This CDR3 comprises 12 residues. Germline V CDR1 and CDR2: KGHDR, SFDVKD. V lost 4 bases and J 2 bases, leaving 3 bases between the germline ends.

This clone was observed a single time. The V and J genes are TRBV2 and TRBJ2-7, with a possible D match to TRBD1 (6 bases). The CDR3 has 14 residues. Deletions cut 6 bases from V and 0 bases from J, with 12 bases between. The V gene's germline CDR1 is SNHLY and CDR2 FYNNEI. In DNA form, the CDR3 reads TGTGCCAGCAGGGGTGGGACAAACTCCTACGAGCAGTACTTC. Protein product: CASRGGTNSYEQYF.

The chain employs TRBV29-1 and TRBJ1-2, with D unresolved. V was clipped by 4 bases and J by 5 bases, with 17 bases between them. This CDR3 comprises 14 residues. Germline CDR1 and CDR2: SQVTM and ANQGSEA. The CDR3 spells CSVVRGLRGYGYTF. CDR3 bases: TGCAGCGTTGTCCGGGGTCTACGCGGATATGGCTACACCTTC.

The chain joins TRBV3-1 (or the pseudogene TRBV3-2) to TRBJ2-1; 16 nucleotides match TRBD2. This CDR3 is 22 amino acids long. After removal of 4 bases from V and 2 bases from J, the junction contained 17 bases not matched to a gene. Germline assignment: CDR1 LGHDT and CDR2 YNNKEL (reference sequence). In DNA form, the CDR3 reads TGTGCCAGCAGCCGTCCGGGACTAGCGGGGGGGCCCCCGAACCTACCCTACAATGAGCAGTTCTTC. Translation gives CASSRPGLAGGPPNLPYNEQFF.

CDR3 nucleotides: TGTGCCAGCAGCGAACAAGGCGACAGATCTTACTATGGCTACACCTTC. Translation gives CASSEQGDRSYYGYTF. This rearrangement joins TRBV9 to TRBJ1-2; possibly TRBD1 for D (5 bases). This CDR3 has 16 amino acids. Germline CDR1 is SGDLS and CDR2 is YYNGEE. V lost 3 bases, J lost 3 bases, and 18 bases lay in between. Combining the CDR3 with reference TRBV9 and TRBJ1-2 gives the whole variable domain DSGVTQTPKHLITATGQRVTLRCSPRSGDLSVYWYQQSLDQGLQFLIQYYNGEERAKGNILERFSAQQFPDLHSELNLSSLELGDSALYFCASSEQGDRSYYGYTFGSGTRLTVV.

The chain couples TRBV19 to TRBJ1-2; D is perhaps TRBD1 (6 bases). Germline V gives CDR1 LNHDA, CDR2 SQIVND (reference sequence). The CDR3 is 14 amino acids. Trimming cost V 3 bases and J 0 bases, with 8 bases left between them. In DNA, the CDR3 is TGTGCCAGTAGTATGGGGACATCTAACTATGGCTACACCTTC. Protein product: CASSMGTSNYGYTF.

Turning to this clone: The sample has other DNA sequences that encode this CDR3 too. CDR3 coding DNA: TGTGCCAGCAGCGTCGGGACAGGGTCCTACAATGAGCAGTTCTTC. This codes for CASSVGTGSYNEQFF. V gene TRBV9 combines with J gene TRBJ2-1; TRBD1 matches at 9 bases. Per germline, CDR1 SGDLS and CDR2 YYNGEE. Trimming cost V 2 bases and J 1 base; bases outside gene matches: 1. This CDR3 is 15 amino acids long.

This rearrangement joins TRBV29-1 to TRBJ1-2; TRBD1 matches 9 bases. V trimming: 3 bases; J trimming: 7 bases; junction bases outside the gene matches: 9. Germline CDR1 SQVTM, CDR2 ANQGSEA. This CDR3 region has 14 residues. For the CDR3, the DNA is TGCAGCGTTGATCCGGACAGGGGAAGCGGTGGCTACACCTTC. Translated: CSVDPDRGSGGYTF.

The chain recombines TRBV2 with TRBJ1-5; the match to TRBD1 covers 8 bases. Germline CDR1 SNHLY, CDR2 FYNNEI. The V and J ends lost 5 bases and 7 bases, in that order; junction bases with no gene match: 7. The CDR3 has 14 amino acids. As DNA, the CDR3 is TGTGCCAGCAGTCCTCAGGGGGCTGAACAGCCCCAGCATTTT. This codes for CASSPQGAEQPQHF.

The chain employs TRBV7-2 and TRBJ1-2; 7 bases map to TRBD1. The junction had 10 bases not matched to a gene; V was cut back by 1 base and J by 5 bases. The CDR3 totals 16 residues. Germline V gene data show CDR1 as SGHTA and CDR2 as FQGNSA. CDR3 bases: TGTGCCAGCAGCTTAGGAGTCCAGGGGGAACTTTATGGCTACACCTTC. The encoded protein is CASSLGVQGELYGYTF.

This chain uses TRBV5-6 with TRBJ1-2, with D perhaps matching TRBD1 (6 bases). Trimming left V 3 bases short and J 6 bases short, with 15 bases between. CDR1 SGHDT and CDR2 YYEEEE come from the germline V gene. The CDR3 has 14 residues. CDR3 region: CASSSLVRDNGYTF. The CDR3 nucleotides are TGTGCCAGCAGCTCCCTGGTGAGGGACAATGGCTACACCTTC.

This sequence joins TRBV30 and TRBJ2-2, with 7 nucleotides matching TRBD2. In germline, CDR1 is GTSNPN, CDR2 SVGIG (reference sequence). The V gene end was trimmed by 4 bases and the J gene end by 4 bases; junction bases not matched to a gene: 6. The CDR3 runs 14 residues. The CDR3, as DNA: TGTGCCTGGACTTACCCGGGGGGCACCGGGGAGCTGTTTTTT. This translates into CAWTYPGGTGELFF.